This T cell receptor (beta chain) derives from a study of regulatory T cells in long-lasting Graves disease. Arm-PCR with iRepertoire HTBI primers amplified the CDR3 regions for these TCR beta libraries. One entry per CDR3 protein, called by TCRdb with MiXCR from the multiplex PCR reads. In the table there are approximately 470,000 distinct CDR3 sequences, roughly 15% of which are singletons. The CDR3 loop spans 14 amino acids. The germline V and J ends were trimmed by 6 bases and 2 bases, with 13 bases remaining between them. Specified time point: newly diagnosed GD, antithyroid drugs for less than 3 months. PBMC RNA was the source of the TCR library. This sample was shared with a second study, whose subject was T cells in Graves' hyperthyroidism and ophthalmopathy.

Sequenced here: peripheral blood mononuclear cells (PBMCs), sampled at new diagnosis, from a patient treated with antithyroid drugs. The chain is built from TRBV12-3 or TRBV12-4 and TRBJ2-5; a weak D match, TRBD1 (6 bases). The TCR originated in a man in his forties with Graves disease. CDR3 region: CASRTRDKQETQYF. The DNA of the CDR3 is TGTGCCAGCAGAACCCGGGACAAGCAAGAGACCCAGTACTTC.